The present entry profiles one T cell receptor beta chain with its context. V was pared by 0 bases and J by 4 bases, with 9 bases between. The germline CDR1 and CDR2 sequences are MNHNS and SASEGT. CDR3 length: 14 residues. The sample belongs to a study of regulatory T cells in long-lasting Graves disease. The authors built TCR beta libraries using iRepertoire HTBI primers and Arm-PCR of CDR3 regions. TCRdb recomputed calls from the multiplex PCR reads with MiXCR, one row per CDR3 protein. The sample has about 430,000 distinct CDR3 sequences, approximately 15% seen once. Time point in this sample: newly diagnosed GD, antithyroid drugs for less than 3 months. The TCR library was made from RNA extracted from PBMCs. In addition, the sample was reused for a study of T cells in Graves' hyperthyroidism and ophthalmopathy. That paper adds: Prediction of ophthalmopathy progression came a median 6.5 months pre-onset.

The chain joins TRBV6-1 to TRBJ1-2; D remains ambiguous. This TCR was recovered from a woman in her thirties or forties with Graves disease. The sample was peripheral blood mononuclear cells (PBMCs), taken at new diagnosis, from a patient treated with antithyroid drugs. This CDR3 is CASSEAGALYGYTF. CDR3 in DNA: TGTGCCAGCAGTGAAGCAGGAGCGCTCTATGGCTACACCTTC.